Listed here are 24 T cell receptor beta chains from one sample, sequenced in a study of a mutant IDH1 vaccine in newly diagnosed glioma. These receptors' antigens are unknown. As to time point: week 5, during vaccination. It was 300 ug of mutant IDH1 20-mer peptide that made up each vaccine dose, given with topical imiquimod. Data came from immunoSEQ multiplex PCR; TCRdb stores just in-frame clones and leaves some out. The sample holds about 50,000 clones, just under 80% seen once. This specimen was PBMCs, taken from a glioma patient whose treatment included an IDH1 peptide vaccine. The origin of the receptors is a man between 45 and 60 years old with glioma.

The J gene is TRBJ2-7, the V gene TRBV30, with D maybe TRBD1 (5 bases). Deletions cut 4 bases from V and 3 bases from J, with 19 bases between. The CDR3 is 15 residues long. Per the germline V gene, CDR1 is GTSNPN and CDR2 is SVGIG (reference sequence). The CDR3 sequence: CAWKFGQGWFYEQYF. In nucleotides, the CDR3 is TGTGCCTGGAAATTTGGGCAGGGATGGTTCTACGAGCAGTACTTC.

This clone was observed once. The chain links TRBV5-1 to TRBJ1-2; D may be TRBD1 (6 bases). The germline V and J ends were trimmed by 0 bases and 6 bases, with 12 bases remaining between them. CDR3 length: 14 amino acids. The germline gives CDR1 SGHRS, CDR2 YFSETQ. The CDR3 region has the DNA TGCGCCAGCAGCTTGGACTCGACAGGCGATGGCTACACCTTC. Its protein is CASSLDSTGDGYTF.

The chain couples TRBV6-1 to TRBJ1-2; D ambiguous. Trimming removed 2 bases from V and 4 bases from J, with 11 bases in between. The CDR3 has 14 residues. The V gene's germline CDR1 is MNHNS and CDR2 SASEGT. The CDR3 reads CASSEIGQLYGYTF. The CDR3 DNA follows: TGTGCCAGCAGTGAAATAGGTCAGCTCTATGGCTACACCTTC.

The rearrangement joins TRBV19 to TRBJ1-3; D gene uncertain. Trimming took off 2 bases at V and 1 base at J, with 12 bases between the two ends. This CDR3 has 16 amino acids. Per germline, CDR1 LNHDA and CDR2 SQIVND (reference sequence). The CDR3 here is CASSINAGISGNTIYF. The DNA of the CDR3 is TGTGCCAGTAGTATAAACGCCGGGATATCTGGAAACACCATATATTTT. Full variable domain (remainder filled in from reference TRBV19 and TRBJ1-3): DGGITQSPKYLFRKEGQNVTLSCEQNLNHDAMYWYRQDPGQGLRLIYYSQIVNDFQKGDIAEGYSVSREKKESFPLTVTSAQKNPTAFYLCASSINAGISGNTIYFGEGSWLTVV.

The V call is TRBV6-1, the J call TRBJ2-3; D ambiguous. V was shortened by 0 bases and J by 12 bases, with 13 bases between the two germline ends. Per germline, CDR1 MNHNS and CDR2 SASEGT. CDR3 size: 13 residues. The CDR3 DNA sequence: TGTGCCAGCAGTGAAGCGCTTCAGAGGCTCCAGTATTTT. The encoded protein is CASSEALQRLQYF.

In its sample, this clone was seen once. The CDR3 sequence: CASSLRGGNQPQHF. For the CDR3, the DNA is TGTGCCAGCAGCCTCCGGGGAGGCAATCAGCCCCAGCATTTT. The V call is TRBV7-2, the J call TRBJ1-5; D is uncertain. The CDR3 is 14 residues long. Germline CDR1 is SGHTA and CDR2 is FQGNSA. The V end was cut by 5 bases, the J end by 2 bases, with 10 bases between.

In this sample, this clone turned up a few times. This chain links TRBV30 with TRBJ1-1; D not certain. Looked up from germline, CDR1 is GTSNPN and CDR2 is SVGIG (reference sequence). Trimming took off 5 bases at V and 0 bases at J, with 10 bases between the two ends. This CDR3 region has 13 residues. The CDR3 loop reads CAWDDEVNTEAFF. DNA for the CDR3: TGTGCCTGGGATGATGAGGTGAACACTGAAGCTTTCTTT.

This clone was counted a single time. The genes are TRBV5-6 and TRBJ1-5, with D possibly TRBD1 on 5 matching bases. Looked up from germline, CDR1 is SGHDT and CDR2 is YYEEEE. Trimming removed 1 base from V and 11 bases from J, with 10 bases in between. This CDR3 has 12 amino acids. The CDR3 reads CASSLSGGSQHF. The DNA of the CDR3 is TGTGCCAGCAGCTTGAGCGGGGGGTCCCAGCATTTT.

V usage is TRBV2 and J usage is TRBJ1-2, with 8 bases aligning to TRBD1. Germline V CDR1 and CDR2: SNHLY, FYNNEI. The CDR3 sequence is 16 residues long. V shed 7 bases, J shed 5 bases, and the junction held 15 bases outside the gene matches. CDR3 protein: CASTPMGPRGQYGYTF. In DNA form, the CDR3 reads TGTGCCAGCACTCCGATGGGGCCCAGGGGGCAGTATGGCTACACCTTC.

In DNA form, the CDR3 reads TGTGCCAGCAGCCCACCGCGGGCAGGGGCCGTTGAGCAGTTCTTC. It specifies CASSPPRAGAVEQFF. The rearrangement uses TRBV7-2 and TRBJ2-1; maybe TRBD1 (6 bases). Germline CDR1 reads SGHTA; CDR2 reads FQGNSA. V was shortened by 5 bases and J by 9 bases, with 20 bases between the two germline ends. CDR3 size: 15 residues.

The gene calls are TRBV7-2 and TRBJ1-3; no definite D call. Germline values: CDR1 SGHTA, CDR2 FQGNSA. The CDR3 runs to 15 residues. V lost 3 bases and J lost 3, with 12 bases in between. In nucleotides, the CDR3 is TGTGCCAGCAGCTTGGGTGTTAGTGGTGGAAACACCATATATTTT. As protein: CASSLGVSGGNTIYF.

The chain has TRBV10-3 and TRBJ1-2; 9 nucleotides line up with TRBD1. Looked up from germline, CDR1 is ENHRY and CDR2 is SYGVKD. The V and J ends lost 5 bases and 6 bases, in that order; junction bases with no gene match: 16. The CDR3 spans 17 residues. The CDR3, as DNA: TGTGCCATCAGTAGAGGGAGGACAGGGGATCTCAAGGATGGCTACACCTTC. Protein product: CAISRGRTGDLKDGYTF.

This clone was found once. One end of the junction fails to match germline, which may point to a read error. The chain recombines TRBV7-7 with TRBJ2-5; possibly TRBD2 for D (5 bases). CDR3 length: 13 amino acids. Germline V gene data show CDR1 as SSHAT and CDR2 as FNYEAQ (reference sequence). The CDR3 DNA follows: TGTGCTAGCAGCTCCGGGAACCAAGAGACCCAGTACTTC. Translation: CASSSGNQETQYF.

The chain combines TRBV5-8 with TRBJ1-5; D unclear. V dropped 2 bases and J dropped 4 bases, with 10 bases sitting between them. Germline values: CDR1 SGHTS, CDR2 YDEGEE. This CDR3 comprises 14 residues. The CDR3 region is CASSFGGKNQPQHF. Here the CDR3 DNA reads TGTGCCAGCAGCTTTGGAGGAAAAAATCAGCCCCAGCATTTT.

The chain couples TRBV9 to TRBJ2-5; 9 bases are a match to TRBD1. J was trimmed by 1 base and V by 4 bases; bases with no gene match: 8. The CDR3 totals 16 residues. CDR1 is SGDLS, CDR2 YYNGEE, per germline. This CDR3 is CASSFRDRGAQETQYF. For the CDR3, the DNA is TGTGCCAGCAGCTTCCGAGACAGGGGGGCCCAAGAGACCCAGTACTTC.

V is TRBV7-3 and J is TRBJ2-3; 9 positions agree with TRBD2. Unmatched junction bases numbered 8, after V lost 3 bases and J lost 4 bases. CDR1 and CDR2 from the germline V gene are SGHTA and FQGTGA. CDR3 size: 16 residues. The CDR3 DNA follows: TGTGCCAGCAGCTTTGCGACAGCTAGCGGGGCAGATACGCAGTATTTT. Protein sequence: CASSFATASGADTQYF. Variable domain in full (rest from reference TRBV7-3 and TRBJ2-3): GAGVSQTPSNKVTEKGKYVELRCDPISGHTALYWYRQSLGQGPEFLIYFQGTGAADDSGLPNDRFFAVRPEGSVSTLKIQRTERGDSAVYLCASSFATASGADTQYFGPGTRLTVL.

Worth noting for this clone: This may be a read error, as it is one base from a much larger clone. This chain joins TRBV7-2 and TRBJ2-7; no firm D call. Trimming pared 5 bases from V and 0 bases from J, leaving 2 bases between. The CDR3 contains 11 residues. CDR1 is SGHTA and CDR2 is FQGNSA in the germline V gene. CDR3 region: CASSTSYEQYF. The CDR3 bases are TGTGCCAGCAGCACCTCCTACGAGCAGTACTTC. Looking up the rest from reference TRBV7-2 and TRBJ2-7 gives the full variable domain: GAGVSQSPSNKVTEKGKDVELRCDPISGHTALYWYRQSLGQGLEFLIYFQGNSAPDKSGLPSDRFSAERTGGSVSTLTIQRTQQEDSAVYLCASSTSYEQYFGPGTRLTVT.

The chain recombines TRBV4-2 with TRBJ1-4; TRBD1 matches at 12 bases. V shed 1 base, J shed 5 bases, and the junction held 8 bases outside the gene matches. Germline values: CDR1 LGHNA, CDR2 YNFKEQ. The CDR3 loop spans 18 amino acids. The CDR3 sequence is CASSQGGTGGAGNEKLFF. The DNA for the CDR3 is TGTGCCAGCAGCCAAGGGGGGACAGGGGGCGCTGGAAATGAAAAACTGTTTTTT.

The chain carries TRBV2 and TRBJ1-2, with D perhaps TRBD1 (5 bases). The ends were cut back, 6 bases at V and 5 bases at J, with 16 bases in the middle. CDR1 is SNHLY, CDR2 FYNNEI, per germline. This CDR3 contains 14 residues. The CDR3 sequence is CASSGERGGYGYTF. Written as DNA, the CDR3 is TGTGCCAGCAGCGGCGAGAGGGGTGGGTATGGCTACACCTTC.

The rearrangement joins TRBV10-3 to TRBJ1-5, with D possibly matching TRBD1 (5 bases). Germline CDR1 is ENHRY and CDR2 is SYGVKD. V lost 5 bases and J 3 bases, leaving 11 bases between the germline ends. The CDR3 is 14 amino acids. CDR3 residues: CAISRGGVNQPQHF. In DNA form, the CDR3 reads TGTGCCATCAGTCGCGGGGGGGTCAATCAGCCCCAGCATTTT.

This clone was seen once. Other DNA sequences in the same sample also yield this CDR3. V gene TRBV19 combines with J gene TRBJ1-1, with D maybe TRBD1 (6 bases). CDR1 and CDR2 (germline): LNHDA, SQIVND (reference sequence). V was trimmed by 4 bases and J by 1 base, leaving 10 bases between them. This CDR3 has 14 residues. CDR3 nucleotide sequence: TGTGCCAGTAGTAACGGGGGCTGGAACACTGAAGCTTTCTTT. This translates into CASSNGGWNTEAFF.

This clone was counted a single time. The J gene is TRBJ2-7, the V gene TRBV9, with TRBD2 identical over 7 bases. The germline V gene encodes CDR1 SGDLS and CDR2 YYNGEE. CDR3 length: 16 residues. J lost 1 base, V lost 3 bases, and 10 bases had no gene match. The DNA for the CDR3 is TGTGCCAGCAGCGCTGACGCCGGGGGGTCGTCCTACGAGCAGTACTTC. It encodes CASSADAGGSSYEQYF.

The chain joins TRBV9 to TRBJ2-1; no clear D. The CDR3 spans 14 residues. The germline V and J ends were trimmed by 0 bases and 5 bases, with 9 bases remaining between them. Germline V gene lookup returns CDR1 SGDLS and CDR2 YYNGEE. The CDR3 region is CASSVEWQHNEQFF. Here the CDR3 DNA reads TGTGCCAGCAGCGTAGAATGGCAGCACAATGAGCAGTTCTTC.

The chain couples TRBV7-2 to TRBJ1-2; TRBD1 matches at 7 bases. Trimming took 10 bases from V and 4 from J; bases not matched to a gene: 9. The CDR3 runs to 13 residues. In germline, CDR1 is SGHTA, CDR2 FQGNSA. The CDR3 reads CAKTGLLGYGYTF. The CDR3 region has the DNA TGTGCCAAGACAGGGTTGTTGGGCTATGGCTACACCTTC. The entire variable domain, with the rest obtained from reference TRBV7-2 and TRBJ1-2, is as follows: GAGVSQSPSNKVTEKGKDVELRCDPISGHTALYWYRQSLGQGLEFLIYFQGNSAPDKSGLPSDRFSAERTGGSVSTLTIQRTQQEDSAVYLCAKTGLLGYGYTFGSGTRLTVV.